One and the same sample provided the 9 T cell receptor beta chains below, sequenced in a study of human T cells and chemical hapten exposure. TCRdb fed the RACE reads into MiXCR, producing one record per CDR3 protein. This table holds 380,000 or so distinct CDR3 sequences, more than 4.5% found once. Regarding time point: patch test 1, 2 weeks after DPC sensitization. Stated treatment: therapeutic diphenylcyclopropenone sensitization with weekly scalp DPC. The material was whole blood, obtained in connection with sensitization to the hapten diphenylcyclopropenone (DPC). These receptors all stem from a woman between 50 and 59 years old with alopecia areata. Some clones in this sample may be carry-over from other donors' samples.

Here the CDR3 DNA reads TGTGCCAGACAGGGCAGCTCTGGGGCCAACGTCCTGACTTTC. This gives the protein CARQGSSGANVLTF. The gene calls are TRBV2 and TRBJ2-6; TRBD1 might be the D (6 bases). The germline V and J ends were trimmed by 9 bases and 0 bases, with 9 bases remaining between them. The CDR3 covers 14 residues. The germline V gene encodes CDR1 SNHLY and CDR2 FYNNEI.

This clonotype was seen at least ten times. This rearrangement joins TRBV20-1 to TRBJ1-2; 11 bases are a match to TRBD1. Germline V gene lookup returns CDR1 DFQATT and CDR2 SNEGSKA (reference sequence). The CDR3 loop spans 14 amino acids. After removal of 6 bases from V and 4 bases from J, the junction contained 7 bases not matched to a gene. The CDR3 loop is CSAAGTGGSYGYTF. The CDR3 nucleotides read TGCAGTGCGGCCGGGACAGGGGGATCCTATGGCTACACCTTC.

Many counts were recorded for this clonotype. This chain connects TRBV7-9 to TRBJ1-1; 7 bases match TRBD1. V lost 4 bases, J lost 0 bases, and 11 bases stayed unmatched. Germline V gene lookup returns CDR1 SEHNR and CDR2 FQNEAQ (reference sequence). The CDR3 extends over 17 amino acids. The CDR3 loop is CASSSSLQGSMNTEAFF. The CDR3 coding sequence is TGTGCCAGCAGCTCATCCTTACAGGGGAGCATGAACACTGAAGCTTTCTTT.

There are a few counts of this clonotype. V is TRBV9 and J is TRBJ2-3; maybe TRBD1 (5 bases). The CDR3 length is 14 residues. The germline V gene has CDR1 SGDLS and CDR2 YYNGEE. The V and J ends lost 3 bases and 2 bases respectively, with 10 bases between them. Here the CDR3 reads CASSEGALTDTQYF. The CDR3 region has the DNA TGTGCCAGCAGCGAAGGGGCCCTCACAGATACGCAGTATTTT.

Many counts were recorded for this clonotype. This chain uses TRBV5-5 with TRBJ1-1; D call uncertain. Germline CDR1 SGHKS, CDR2 YYEKEE (reference sequence). Trimming removed 0 bases from V and 4 bases from J, with 7 bases in between. The CDR3 extends over 13 amino acids. CDR3: CASSLVAGTEAFF. The CDR3, as DNA: TGTGCCAGCAGCTTGGTCGCTGGCACTGAAGCTTTCTTT.

In this sample, this clonotype turned up many times. The rearrangement links TRBV29-1 to TRBJ1-4; TRBD1 aligns across 10 bases. This CDR3 comprises 15 residues. CDR1 and CDR2 (germline): SQVTM, ANQGSEA. The V gene end was trimmed by 6 bases and the J gene end by 8 bases; junction bases not matched to a gene: 12. CDR3 DNA: TGCAGCGTCAGGACCGACAGGGGGCAAGTAGAAAAACTGTTTTTT. Translating it yields CSVRTDRGQVEKLFF.

This clonotype was recorded at least ten times. The chain combines TRBV6-1 with TRBJ1-1; D unresolved. Germline CDR1 MNHNS, CDR2 SASEGT. CDR3 size: 14 residues. The V end lost 5 bases, the J end lost 1 base, and 11 bases lay between the germline ends. For the CDR3, the DNA is TGTGCCAGCAGTCTAGGATTAACGAACACTGAAGCTTTCTTT. Protein: CASSLGLTNTEAFF.

This clonotype was detected a few times. The chain employs TRBV5-1 and TRBJ2-2; 9 positions agree with TRBD2. Trimming cost V 4 bases and J 1 base; bases outside gene matches: 2. The length of the CDR3 is 15 residues. CDR1 is SGHRS and CDR2 is YFSETQ in the germline V gene. For the CDR3, the DNA is TGCGCCAGCAGCAAGACTAGCGGGAACACCGGGGAGCTGTTTTTT. Protein product: CASSKTSGNTGELFF.

This clonotype was picked up many times. The chain has TRBV9 and TRBJ1-2; 7 bases map to TRBD1. Germline V CDR1 and CDR2: SGDLS, YYNGEE. The CDR3 sequence is 15 residues long. V dropped 4 bases and J dropped 2; count of bases not matched to a gene: 8. Here the CDR3 reads CASSSRLDRNYGYTF. As DNA, the CDR3 is TGTGCCAGCAGCTCCCGCCTGGACAGGAACTATGGCTACACCTTC.